The 13 T cell receptor beta chains below come from one sample, sequenced in a study of blood T cell repertoires in COVID-19. The protocol was immunoSEQ multiplex PCR, while the TCRdb copy is restricted to in-frame clones and leaves out a portion. The data show some 72,000 clones, 75% to 90% seen once. The sequenced material came from peripheral blood. These receptors all stem from a man in his 60s with acute or convalescent COVID-19.

This chain joins TRBV25-1 and TRBJ1-5, with a tentative D call TRBD1 (5 bases). Germline assignment: CDR1 MGHDK and CDR2 SYGVNS. V shed 6 bases and J shed 6 bases, with 15 bases lying between them. The CDR3 length is 14 residues. The CDR3 DNA follows: TGTGCCAGCAGCAGTGCGGGGGTGGTTCAGCCCCAGCATTTT. Its translation is CASSSAGVVQPQHF.

The chain couples TRBV19 to TRBJ1-1, with 11 bases identical to TRBD1. Trimming cost V 4 bases and J 0 bases; bases outside gene matches: 4. The CDR3 has 16 amino acids. Germline CDR1 is LNHDA and CDR2 is SQIVND (reference sequence). The CDR3 bases are TGTGCCAGTAGTAAGGGACAGGGGGAAATGAACACTGAAGCTTTCTTT. Protein sequence: CASSKGQGEMNTEAFF. The full variable domain, in which reference TRBV19 and TRBJ1-1 provide the parts outside the CDR3, is DGGITQSPKYLFRKEGQNVTLSCEQNLNHDAMYWYRQDPGQGLRLIYYSQIVNDFQKGDIAEGYSVSREKKESFPLTVTSAQKNPTAFYLCASSKGQGEMNTEAFFGQGTRLTVV.

This chain joins TRBV24-1 and TRBJ1-2, with D uncertain. Germline V gives CDR1 KGHDR, CDR2 SFDVKD. This CDR3 is 13 amino acids long. V dropped 3 bases and J dropped 3 bases, with 7 bases sitting between them. This CDR3 reads CATSDTYYYGYTF. The CDR3 coding sequence is TGTGCCACCAGTGATACCTACTACTATGGCTACACCTTC.

V gene TRBV5-4 combines with J gene TRBJ2-2; TRBD2 matches at 14 bases. The CDR3 length is 17 residues. J lost 4 bases, V lost 5 bases, and 7 bases had no gene match. The germline V gene encodes CDR1 SGHNT and CDR2 YYREEE (reference sequence). This chain's CDR3 is CASRATSGGAITGELFF. In DNA, the CDR3 is TGTGCCAGCAGGGCGACTAGCGGGGGGGCCATCACCGGGGAGCTGTTTTTT.

The gene calls are TRBV5-4 and TRBJ2-3; possible D gene TRBD2, 5 bases. CDR1 and CDR2 from the germline V gene are SGHNT and YYREEE (reference sequence). Trimming shortened V by 4 bases and J by 2 bases, and 14 bases separated the two germline ends. This CDR3 spans 15 amino acids. The CDR3 here is CASSRVRGNTDTQYF. The CDR3, as DNA: TGTGCCAGCAGCCGGGTCCGGGGTAACACAGATACGCAGTATTTT.

J is TRBJ2-7 and V is TRBV28, with TRBD1 matching 8 bases. J gave up 1 base and V 8 bases, and 7 bases lay outside the gene matches. This CDR3 has 14 residues. The germline gives CDR1 MDHEN, CDR2 SYDVKM. CDR3 sequence reads: CASPGQGFSYEQYF. The CDR3 DNA is TGTGCCAGCCCCGGACAGGGCTTTTCCTACGAGCAGTACTTC.

This rearrangement joins TRBV9 to TRBJ2-7, with a weak D call TRBD1 (6 bases). This CDR3 contains 15 residues. V was clipped by 0 bases and J by 0 bases, with 10 bases between them. The germline CDR1 and CDR2 sequences are SGDLS and YYNGEE. The CDR3 region has the DNA TGTGCCAGCAGCGTAGCCTTAGGGGGCTCCTACGAGCAGTACTTC. It encodes CASSVALGGSYEQYF.

The rearrangement uses TRBV9 and TRBJ2-7; 8 positions match TRBD1. This CDR3 is built from 15 residues. V was clipped by 0 bases and J by 3 bases; unmatched bases: 5. CDR1 is SGDLS and CDR2 is YYNGEE in the germline V gene. For the CDR3, the DNA is TGTGCCAGCAGCGTAGCTGTAGGACAGGGCTACGAGCAGTACTTC. This gives the protein CASSVAVGQGYEQYF. Based on the CDR3 plus reference TRBV9 and TRBJ2-7, the full variable domain is DSGVTQTPKHLITATGQRVTLRCSPRSGDLSVYWYQQSLDQGLQFLIQYYNGEERAKGNILERFSAQQFPDLHSELNLSSLELGDSALYFCASSVAVGQGYEQYFGPGTRLTVT.

This chain joins TRBV2 and TRBJ1-5; TRBD1 might be the D (6 bases). Germline CDR1 reads SNHLY; CDR2 reads FYNNEI. V dropped 5 bases and J dropped 1 base, with 6 bases sitting between them. CDR3 length: 13 residues. CDR3 sequence reads: CASSTGSNQPQHF. CDR3 DNA: TGTGCCAGCAGTACAGGGAGCAATCAGCCCCAGCATTTT. The full variable domain, completed using reference TRBV2 and TRBJ1-5, is EPEVTQTPSHQVTQMGQEVILRCVPISNHLYFYWYRQILGQKVEFLVSFYNNEISEKSEIFDDQFSVERPDGSNFTLKIRSTKLEDSAMYFCASSTGSNQPQHFGDGTRLSIL.

The chain links TRBV6-5 to TRBJ1-2; tentatively, D is TRBD1 (6 bases). The CDR3 spans 15 residues. The ends were cut back, 6 bases at V and 7 bases at J, with 21 bases in the middle. Germline lookup yields CDR1 MNHEY and CDR2 SVGAGI. CDR3 DNA sequence: TGTGCCAGCAGGAGGAGGGGGGGAGGGCACGGTGGCTACACCTTC. The encoded protein is CASRRRGGGHGGYTF.

V usage is TRBV9 and J usage is TRBJ2-5; weak D call: TRBD1 (6 bases). Per the germline V gene, CDR1 is SGDLS and CDR2 is YYNGEE. The V and J ends lost 0 bases and 4 bases respectively, with 13 bases between them. The CDR3 has 15 residues. The CDR3, as DNA: TGTGCCAGCAGCGTAGGGCCAGGGGAATTAGAGACCCAGTACTTC. Amino acids: CASSVGPGELETQYF.

The genes are TRBV5-4 and TRBJ2-3; the D gene is possibly TRBD1 (5 bases). Germline V gene data show CDR1 as SGHNT and CDR2 as YYREEE (reference sequence). Trimming cost V 0 bases and J 4 bases, with 12 bases left between them. The CDR3 runs 15 residues. The CDR3 here is CASSLDAGMADTQYF. CDR3 in DNA: TGTGCCAGCAGCTTGGATGCAGGGATGGCAGATACGCAGTATTTT.

The rearrangement links TRBV3-1 (or the pseudogene TRBV3-2) to TRBJ2-3, with 10 bases lining up with TRBD2. CDR1 and CDR2 from the germline V gene are LGHDT and YNNKEL (reference sequence). J lost 2 bases, V lost 4 bases, and 6 bases had no gene match. The CDR3 spans 16 residues. In DNA form, the CDR3 reads TGTGCCAGCAGCCCCCTAGCGGGGGCCGCCACAGATACGCAGTATTTT. It yields the protein CASSPLAGAATDTQYF.